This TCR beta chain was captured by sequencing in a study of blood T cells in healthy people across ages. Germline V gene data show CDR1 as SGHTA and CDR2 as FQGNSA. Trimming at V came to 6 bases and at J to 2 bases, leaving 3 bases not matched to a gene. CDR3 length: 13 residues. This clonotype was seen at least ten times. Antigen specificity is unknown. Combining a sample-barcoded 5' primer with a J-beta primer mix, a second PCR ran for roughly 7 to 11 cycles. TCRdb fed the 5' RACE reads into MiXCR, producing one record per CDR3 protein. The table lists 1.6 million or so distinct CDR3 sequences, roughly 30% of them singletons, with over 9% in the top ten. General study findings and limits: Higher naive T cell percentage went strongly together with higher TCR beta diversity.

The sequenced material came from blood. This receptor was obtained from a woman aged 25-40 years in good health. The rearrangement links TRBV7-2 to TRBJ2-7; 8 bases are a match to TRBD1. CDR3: CASRDRAAYEQYF. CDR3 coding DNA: TGTGCCAGCAGGGACAGGGCGGCCTACGAGCAGTACTTC. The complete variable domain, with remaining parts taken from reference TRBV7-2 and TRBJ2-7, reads GAGVSQSPSNKVTEKGKDVELRCDPISGHTALYWYRQSLGQGLEFLIYFQGNSAPDKSGLPSDRFSAERTGGSVSTLTIQRTQQEDSAVYLCASRDRAAYEQYFGPGTRLTVT.